The next 8 T cell receptor beta chains were all read from a single sample in a study of T cells in Graves' hyperthyroidism and ophthalmopathy. TCR beta CDR3 region amplification was performed from RNA transcripts. TCR CDR3 underwent first-round RT-PCR with the HTBI primer set. TCRdb re-derived calls from the multiplex PCR reads in MiXCR, one entry per CDR3 protein. The sample has around 110,000 distinct CDR3 sequences; around a sixth are singletons. Source material: blood. The receptor set was obtained from a woman aged 45-60 years with Graves' hyperthyroidism.

This clonotype was recorded at least ten times. This chain connects TRBV7-3 to TRBJ2-7; 14 bases line up with TRBD2. Per the germline V gene, CDR1 is SGHTA and CDR2 is FQGTGA. Trimming took 5 bases from V and 4 from J; bases not matched to a gene: 7. CDR3 size: 16 residues. The CDR3 DNA is TGTGCCAGCAGCCCTGGACTAGCGGGAGGAAGGTACGAGCAGTACTTC. This gives the protein CASSPGLAGGRYEQYF.

This clonotype has at least ten counts. The chain uses TRBV12-3 or TRBV12-4 and TRBJ2-3; the match to TRBD2 covers 9 bases. The CDR3 length is 14 residues. The trim removed 3 bases at V and 5 bases at J, leaving 3 bases unmatched. CDR3 DNA sequence: TGTGCCAGCAGTTTTTTAGCGGGAGAAGATACGCAGTATTTT. Translated, it gives CASSFLAGEDTQYF.

This clonotype was observed many times. V and J are TRBV28 and TRBJ2-7, with 9 bases identical to TRBD1. Germline V gene data show CDR1 as MDHEN and CDR2 as SYDVKM. Trimming cost V 6 bases and J 1 base; bases outside gene matches: 4. CDR3 length equals 14 residues. The CDR3 protein is CASSSGTGSYEQYV. The CDR3 DNA sequence: TGTGCCAGCAGCTCAGGGACAGGGTCCTACGAGCAGTACGTC.

Ten or more counts support this clonotype. The chain is built from TRBV3-1 and TRBJ1-1; D not certain. V was clipped by 0 bases and J by 1 base, with 6 bases between them. Germline lookup yields CDR1 LGHDT and CDR2 YNNKEL (reference sequence). There are 14 residues in the CDR3. The CDR3 is CASSQDRGNTEAFF. In nucleotides, the CDR3 is TGTGCCAGCAGCCAAGACCGTGGGAACACTGAAGCTTTCTTT.

This chain joins TRBV18 and TRBJ2-6; the match to TRBD1 covers 9 bases. This CDR3 has 17 amino acids. Germline loops: CDR1 KGHSH, CDR2 LQKENI. J was trimmed by 1 base and V by 3 bases; bases with no gene match: 4. The CDR3 protein is CASSPGQGRSGANVLTF. Here the CDR3 DNA reads TGTGCCAGCTCACCGGGACAGGGTCGATCTGGGGCCAACGTCCTGACTTTC.

The table lists this clonotype with many counts. V gene TRBV5-6 combines with J gene TRBJ1-5; tentatively, D is TRBD1 (5 bases). Looked up from germline, CDR1 is SGHDT and CDR2 is YYEEEE. V was trimmed by 1 base and J by 1 base, leaving 9 bases between them. The CDR3 has 15 amino acids. CDR3 in DNA: TGTGCCAGCAGCTTGTGGGGCTGGAGCAATCAGCCCCAGCATTTT. Residues: CASSLWGWSNQPQHF.

This clonotype was observed at least ten times. J is TRBJ1-5 and V is TRBV5-6; D unresolved. V was cut by 5 bases and J by 5 bases, with 5 bases left in between. This CDR3 region has 11 residues. Germline CDR1 SGHDT, CDR2 YYEEEE. DNA of the CDR3: TGTGCCAGCAGTTTAGATCAGCCCCAGCATTTT. Its protein product is CASSLDQPQHF.

V is TRBV20-1 and J is TRBJ2-1, with 10 bases aligning to TRBD1. The CDR3 has 16 amino acids. Germline values: CDR1 DFQATT, CDR2 SNEGSKA (reference sequence). Trimming at V came to 6 bases and at J to 8 bases, leaving 16 bases not matched to a gene. CDR3 DNA: TGCAGTGCCCCCGGGACCGGGACAGGGGCGCACGATGAGCAGTTCTTC. Translating gives CSAPGTGTGAHDEQFF.